This entry describes one T cell receptor beta chain. This sample is part of a study of blood T cell repertoires in COVID-19. As handled by the study authors: Amplification of reference gene primers was used by the study to estimate nucleated cell counts. The repertoire was sequenced with immunoSEQ multiplex PCR; TCRdb's copy has only in-frame clones and lacks some. V, J and clone size reflect that table, while D and trimming were determined from the DNA. This sample has 150,000 or so clones, with around 90% found just once. Germline CDR1 is KGHSH and CDR2 is LQKENI. CDR3 size: 15 residues. V gave up 6 bases and J gave up 2 bases; unmatched junction bases: 8.

The chain uses TRBV18 and TRBJ2-3; 7 nucleotides line up with TRBD1. The clonotype was recovered from a woman in her thirties or forties who had been exposed to COVID-19. Sequencing was performed on PBMCs or T cells enriched from blood (not recorded which). The DNA for the CDR3 is TGTGCCAGCTCCCCGCGAGGGACAGACACAGATACGCAGTATTTT. Its translation: CASSPRGTDTDTQYF.